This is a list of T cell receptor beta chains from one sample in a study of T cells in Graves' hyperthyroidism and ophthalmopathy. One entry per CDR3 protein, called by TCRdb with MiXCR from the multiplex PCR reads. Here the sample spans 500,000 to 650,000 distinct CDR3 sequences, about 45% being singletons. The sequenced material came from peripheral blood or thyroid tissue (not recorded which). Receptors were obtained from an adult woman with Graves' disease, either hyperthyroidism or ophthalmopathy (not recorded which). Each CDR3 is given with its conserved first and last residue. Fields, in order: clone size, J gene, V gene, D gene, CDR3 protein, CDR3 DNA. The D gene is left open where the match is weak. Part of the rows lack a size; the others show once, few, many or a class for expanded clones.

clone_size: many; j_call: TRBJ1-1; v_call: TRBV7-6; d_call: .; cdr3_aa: CASSFSDMGAGSSGEAFF; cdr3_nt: TGTGCCAGCAGCTTCTCAGACATGGGGGCAGGGAGTTCGGGTGAAGCTTTCTTT
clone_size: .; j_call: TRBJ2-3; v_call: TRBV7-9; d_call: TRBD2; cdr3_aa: CASSLGAGGTDTQYF; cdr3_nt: TGTGCCAGCAGCTTAGGGGCGGGAGGCACAGATACGCAGTATTTT
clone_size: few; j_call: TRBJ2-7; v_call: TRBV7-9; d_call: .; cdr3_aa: CATSRTSSYEQYF; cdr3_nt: TGTGCCACCAGCCGGACTTCCTCCTACGAGCAGTACTTC
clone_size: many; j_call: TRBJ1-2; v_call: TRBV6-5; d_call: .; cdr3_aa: CASSYLAGDGGYTF; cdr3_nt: TGTGCCAGCAGTTACTTGGCGGGAGACGGTGGCTACACCTTC
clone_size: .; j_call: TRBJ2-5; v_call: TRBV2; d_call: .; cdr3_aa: CASSVGQYQETQYF; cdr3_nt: TGTGCCAGCAGTGTTGGACAGTACCAAGAGACCCAGTACTTC
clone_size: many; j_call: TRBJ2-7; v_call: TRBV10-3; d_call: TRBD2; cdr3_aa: CAISESIAGTYEQYF; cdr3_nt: TGTGCCATCAGTGAGTCGATAGCGGGGACCTACGAGCAGTACTTC
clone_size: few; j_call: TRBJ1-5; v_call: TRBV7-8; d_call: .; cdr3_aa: CASSLGRSSYSNQPQHF; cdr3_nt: TGTGCCAGCAGCTTAGGGCGGAGCAGTTATAGCAATCAGCCCCAGCATTTT
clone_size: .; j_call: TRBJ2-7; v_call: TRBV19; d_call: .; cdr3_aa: CASRRDVSYEQYF; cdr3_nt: TGTGCCAGTAGGAGGGACGTCTCCTACGAGCAGTACTTC
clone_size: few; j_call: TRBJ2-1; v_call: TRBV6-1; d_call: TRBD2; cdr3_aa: CASRRLAGDYNEQFF; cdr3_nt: TGTGCCAGCAGAAGACTAGCGGGAGATTACAATGAGCAGTTCTTC
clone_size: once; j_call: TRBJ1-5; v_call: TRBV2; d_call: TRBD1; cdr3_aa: CASSPTTGFNQPQHF; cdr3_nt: TGTGCCAGCAGCCCGACGACAGGGTTCAATCAGCCCCAGCATTTT
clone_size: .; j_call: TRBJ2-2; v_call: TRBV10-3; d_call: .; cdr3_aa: CAISELEIGELFF; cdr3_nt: TGTGCCATCAGTGAGCTCGAGATCGGGGAGCTGTTTTTT
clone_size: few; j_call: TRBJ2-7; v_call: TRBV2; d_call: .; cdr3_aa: CASSPSGGRSYEQYF; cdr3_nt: TGTGCCAGCAGTCCGTCCGGGGGGCGCTCCTACGAGCAGTACTTC
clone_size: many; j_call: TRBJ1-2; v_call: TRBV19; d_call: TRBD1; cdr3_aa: CASTTQGAAFGYTF; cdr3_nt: TGTGCCAGTACTACACAGGGGGCCGCGTTTGGCTACACCTTC
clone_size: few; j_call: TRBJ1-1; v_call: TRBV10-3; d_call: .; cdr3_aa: CAISRQENTEAFF; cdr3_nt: TGTGCCATCAGTAGACAGGAGAACACTGAAGCTTTCTTT
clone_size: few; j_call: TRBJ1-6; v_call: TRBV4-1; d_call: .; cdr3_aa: CASSQDPSPYNSPLHF; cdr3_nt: TGCGCCAGCAGCCAGGACCCGAGCCCCTATAATTCACCCCTCCACTTT
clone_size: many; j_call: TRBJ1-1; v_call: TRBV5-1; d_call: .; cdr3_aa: CASSFGGGDTEAFF; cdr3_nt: TGCGCCAGCAGCTTTGGGGGAGGGGACACTGAAGCTTTCTTT
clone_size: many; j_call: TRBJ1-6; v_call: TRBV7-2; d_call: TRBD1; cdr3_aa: CASSLVGQVGSPLHF; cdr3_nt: TGTGCCAGCAGCTTAGTGGGACAGGTCGGTTCACCCCTCCACTTT
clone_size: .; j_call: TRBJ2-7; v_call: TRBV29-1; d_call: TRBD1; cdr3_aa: CSAKAPRDRGEFYEQYF; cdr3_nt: TGCAGCGCCAAGGCCCCCCGGGACAGGGGTGAGTTCTACGAGCAGTACTTC
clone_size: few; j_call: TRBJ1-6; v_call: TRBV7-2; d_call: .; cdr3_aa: CASSLAARDQSPLHF; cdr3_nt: TGTGCCAGCAGCTTAGCCGCCAGGGATCAGTCACCCCTCCACTTT
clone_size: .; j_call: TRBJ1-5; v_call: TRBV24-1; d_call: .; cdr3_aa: CATSDKTQPQHF; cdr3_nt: TGTGCCACCAGTGACAAGACTCAGCCCCAGCATTTT
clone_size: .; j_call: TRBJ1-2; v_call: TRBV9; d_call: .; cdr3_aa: CASSVYGQVGGYTF; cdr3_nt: TGTGCCAGCAGCGTGTATGGACAAGTAGGCGGCTACACCTTC
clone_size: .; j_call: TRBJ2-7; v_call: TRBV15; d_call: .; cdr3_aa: CATSRGPTYEQYF; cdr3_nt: TGTGCCACCAGCAGAGGACCGACCTACGAGCAGTACTTC
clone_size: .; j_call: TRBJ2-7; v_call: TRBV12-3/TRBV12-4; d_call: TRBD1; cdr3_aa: CASSPTRGIEQYF; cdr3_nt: TGTGCCAGCAGCCCAACCAGGGGGATCGAGCAGTACTTC
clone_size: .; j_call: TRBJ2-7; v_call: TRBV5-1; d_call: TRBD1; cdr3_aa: CASSLTLGQGPSYEQYF; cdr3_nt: TGCGCCAGCAGCTTAACATTGGGACAGGGCCCTTCCTACGAGCAGTACTTC
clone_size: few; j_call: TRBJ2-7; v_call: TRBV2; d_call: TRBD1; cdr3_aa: CASKLRTGLEQYF; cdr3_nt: TGTGCCAGCAAGCTAAGGACAGGGCTCGAGCAGTACTTC
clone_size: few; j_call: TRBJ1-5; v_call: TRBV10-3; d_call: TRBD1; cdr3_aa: CAISNNRGLGNQPQHF; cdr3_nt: TGTGCCATCAGTAACAACAGGGGGTTGGGCAATCAGCCCCAGCATTTT
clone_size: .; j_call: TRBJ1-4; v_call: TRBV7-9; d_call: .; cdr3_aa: CASSPPSGVLMGEKLFF; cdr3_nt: TGTGCCAGCAGCCCCCCTTCGGGGGTATTGATGGGGGAAAAACTGTTTTTT